The 26 T cell receptor beta chains below were found in one sample sequenced in a study of T cells after yellow fever vaccination. TCRdb reprocessed the 5' RACE reads via MiXCR and lists one record per CDR3 protein. In the table there are about 120,000 distinct CDR3 sequences, 6.5% to 9% of which are singletons. Here the sequenced sample was CD4+ T cells sorted from PBMCs, taken around 45 days after the first yellow fever vaccination. The receptor set was obtained from a man aged 18 to 29 who received the YFV17D yellow fever vaccine.

This clonotype has a count of ten or more. V usage is TRBV5-1 and J usage is TRBJ2-7; 8 bases align to TRBD1. The CDR3 sequence is 14 residues long. Trimming took 1 base from V and 5 from J; bases not matched to a gene: 5. CDR1 is SGHRS, CDR2 YFSETQ, per germline. The DNA of the CDR3 is TGCGCCAGCAGCTTGTTCAGCAGGGGGCACGAGCAGTACTTC. Translating gives CASSLFSRGHEQYF. The whole variable domain, remainder taken from reference TRBV5-1 and TRBJ2-7, is KAGVTQTPRYLIKTRGQQVTLSCSPISGHRSVSWYQQTPGQGLQFLFEYFSETQRNKGNFPGRFSGRQFSNSRSEMNVSTLELGDSALYLCASSLFSRGHEQYFGPGTRLTVT.

At least ten counts were recorded for this clonotype. This chain links TRBV7-2 with TRBJ2-2; D is uncertain. V was trimmed by 2 bases and J by 3 bases, leaving 4 bases between them. Germline lookup yields CDR1 SGHTA and CDR2 FQGNSA. CDR3 length: 13 residues. The DNA for the CDR3 is TGTGCCAGCAGCTTAACCCACACCGGGGAGCTGTTTTTT. Translation: CASSLTHTGELFF.

There are many counts of this clonotype. The chain links TRBV28 to TRBJ2-2; D ambiguous. Trimming took 6 bases from V and 2 from J, leaving 13 bases between them. CDR1 is MDHEN, CDR2 SYDVKM, per germline. The CDR3 sequence is 15 residues long. The DNA of the CDR3 is TGTGCCAGCAGGAACCGACGGTTTAACACCGGGGAGCTGTTTTTT. Protein: CASRNRRFNTGELFF.

This clonotype has a count of ten or more. V and J are TRBV7-2 and TRBJ2-1; D possibly corresponds to TRBD2 (5 bases). V was pared by 3 bases and J by 5 bases, with 14 bases between. Germline lookup yields CDR1 SGHTA and CDR2 FQGNSA. The CDR3 runs 15 residues. The CDR3 here is CASSLARAGNNEQFF. The CDR3 region has the DNA TGTGCCAGCAGCTTGGCTCGGGCCGGGAACAATGAGCAGTTCTTC. The full variable domain, its missing parts supplied by reference TRBV7-2 and TRBJ2-1, is GAGVSQSPSNKVTEKGKDVELRCDPISGHTALYWYRQSLGQGLEFLIYFQGNSAPDKSGLPSDRFSAERTGGSVSTLTIQRTQQEDSAVYLCASSLARAGNNEQFFGPGTRLTVL.

This clonotype has just one count. This may come from a read error, since a much larger clone is one base off. The chain combines TRBV24-1 with TRBJ2-5; TRBD1 is a possible D gene (5 bases). The CDR3 is 14 residues long. CDR1 is KGHDR and CDR2 is SFDVKD in the germline V gene. V dropped 4 bases and J dropped 5 bases, with 13 bases sitting between them. DNA of the CDR3: TGTGCCACCAGTGAGCCAAGGGGCTCGGAGACCCAGTACTTC. It yields the protein CATSEPRGSETQYF.

This clonotype has ten or more counts. The V gene is TRBV28, the J gene TRBJ2-3; possible D gene TRBD2, 7 bases. V was clipped by 5 bases and J by 5 bases, with 20 bases between them. Germline CDR1 MDHEN, CDR2 SYDVKM. This CDR3 spans 16 amino acids. The CDR3 is CASSPLGGAMGDTQYF. CDR3 DNA sequence: TGTGCCAGCAGTCCCTTAGGGGGGGCCATGGGAGATACGCAGTATTTT.

This clonotype was detected many times. The chain combines TRBV20-1 with TRBJ2-2; no clear D gene. Germline values: CDR1 DFQATT, CDR2 SNEGSKA (reference sequence). The CDR3 is 13 residues long. Trimming pared 5 bases from V and 2 bases from J, leaving 9 bases between. The CDR3 sequence: CSAPTPNTGELFF. As DNA, the CDR3 is TGCAGTGCTCCGACCCCCAACACCGGGGAGCTGTTTTTT.

Many counts were recorded for this clonotype. The CDR3 protein is CASSLSAGGINEQFF. The CDR3, as DNA: TGTGCCAGCAGCTTATCAGCGGGGGGGATCAATGAGCAGTTCTTC. The chain links TRBV7-9 to TRBJ2-1; 10 positions agree with TRBD2. From germline, CDR1 is SEHNR and CDR2 FQNEAQ (reference sequence). The CDR3 consists of 15 residues. The V segment lost 2 bases and the J segment 6 bases; nucleotides outside the gene matches: 4.

At least ten counts were recorded for this clonotype. This chain joins TRBV29-1 and TRBJ2-7; TRBD2 agrees at 11 bases. This CDR3 region has 14 residues. From germline, CDR1 is SQVTM and CDR2 ANQGSEA. The V segment lost 6 bases and the J segment 3 bases; nucleotides outside the gene matches: 7. The CDR3 bases are TGCAGCGTAGCTACTAGCGGGGGAGACTACGAGCAGTACTTC. Translating it yields CSVATSGGDYEQYF.

This clonotype was counted many times. The chain is built from TRBV7-2 and TRBJ1-6; D is undetermined. The CDR3 spans 12 residues. The V end lost 4 bases, the J end lost 7 bases, and 5 bases lay between the germline ends. CDR1 is SGHTA and CDR2 is FQGNSA in the germline V gene. The CDR3 sequence is CASSSLNSPLHF. The CDR3 DNA follows: TGTGCCAGCAGCTCCCTCAATTCACCCCTCCACTTT.

This clonotype was counted ten times or more. The rearrangement joins TRBV5-4 to TRBJ1-1; 7 nucleotides agree with TRBD1. Germline V gene data show CDR1 as SGHNT and CDR2 as YYREEE (reference sequence). This CDR3 is 15 amino acids long. Trimming at V came to 1 base and at J to 1 base, leaving 4 bases not matched to a gene. CDR3 DNA: TGTGCCAGCAGCTTGAACAGGGGCGCGAACACTGAAGCTTTCTTT. The encoded protein is CASSLNRGANTEAFF.

This clonotype was observed at least ten times. The V and J genes are TRBV7-2 and TRBJ2-5; D not resolved. With 2 bases removed from V and 1 base from J, the gap between germline ends came to 5 bases. This CDR3 contains 13 residues. The germline V gene has CDR1 SGHTA and CDR2 FQGNSA. For the CDR3, the DNA is TGTGCCAGCAGCTTATTTGGCCAAGAGACCCAGTACTTC. The encoded protein is CASSLFGQETQYF.

CDR3: CARLDRGEQYV. CDR3 nucleotide sequence: TGTGCCAGACTTGACAGGGGCGAGCAGTACGTC. The J gene is TRBJ2-7, the V gene TRBV11-3, with 8 nucleotides matching TRBD1. Germline V lookup: CDR1 SGHNT, CDR2 YENEEA. This CDR3 has 11 amino acids. J gave up 6 bases and V 9 bases, and 4 bases lay outside the gene matches.

The V call is TRBV7-2, the J call TRBJ2-1, with 8 bases fitting TRBD2. V shed 5 bases and J 15 bases; nucleotides not matched to a gene: 18. Germline values: CDR1 SGHTA, CDR2 FQGNSA. This CDR3 contains 15 residues. CDR3 DNA sequence: TGTGCCAGCAGCCCCGGGGGGACTAGGCAGTTATATAGGTTCTTC. Translation gives CASSPGGTRQLYRFF. Based on the CDR3 plus reference TRBV7-2 and TRBJ2-1, the full variable domain is GAGVSQSPSNKVTEKGKDVELRCDPISGHTALYWYRQSLGQGLEFLIYFQGNSAPDKSGLPSDRFSAERTGGSVSTLTIQRTQQEDSAVYLCASSPGGTRQLYRFFGPGTRLTVL.

This clonotype was seen repeatedly, ten times or more. This rearrangement joins TRBV4-2 to TRBJ2-5; D possibly corresponds to TRBD1 (6 bases). This CDR3 has 17 amino acids. Germline V gene data show CDR1 as LGHNA and CDR2 as YNFKEQ. V dropped 2 bases and J dropped 1 base, with 17 bases sitting between them. The CDR3 bases are TGTGCCAGCAGCCAAAGGGGGAGAGACTACATCCAAGAGACCCAGTACTTC. Its translation: CASSQRGRDYIQETQYF.

The chain couples TRBV7-2 to TRBJ2-3; 8 bases map to TRBD2. Per germline, CDR1 SGHTA and CDR2 FQGNSA. This CDR3 comprises 15 residues. V was pared by 3 bases and J by 2 bases, with 4 bases of the junction left unmatched. The CDR3 loop is CASSFGLALTDTQYF. The CDR3 nucleotides read TGTGCCAGCAGCTTCGGACTAGCTCTCACAGATACGCAGTATTTT.

The gene calls are TRBV9 and TRBJ1-1; 10 bases align to TRBD1. The germline V gene has CDR1 SGDLS and CDR2 YYNGEE. CDR3 length: 16 amino acids. V lost 4 bases, J lost 5 bases, and 11 bases stayed unmatched. The CDR3 DNA reads as TGTGCCAGCAGCACCGGGACAGGGGCGAAGATTACTGAAGCTTTCTTT. This sequence encodes CASSTGTGAKITEAFF.

This clonotype was counted at least ten times. The V and J genes are TRBV7-6 and TRBJ1-5, with D possibly TRBD1 on 5 matching bases. V lost 0 bases and J lost 4, with 10 bases in between. Germline loops: CDR1 SGHVS, CDR2 FNYEAQ. The CDR3 is 15 amino acids. The CDR3 sequence: CASSLARDGNQPQHF. The CDR3 region has the DNA TGTGCCAGCAGCTTAGCGCGGGACGGTAATCAGCCCCAGCATTTT.

This clonotype was found a few times. The gene calls are TRBV5-1 and TRBJ1-2; possible D gene TRBD1, 6 bases. The germline CDR1 and CDR2 sequences are SGHRS and YFSETQ. The CDR3 has 15 amino acids. V was shortened by 0 bases and J by 4 bases, with 13 bases between the two germline ends. CDR3 protein: CASSLGQGTLYGYTF. DNA for the CDR3: TGCGCCAGCAGCTTGGGGCAGGGGACCCTCTATGGCTACACCTTC.

The V call is TRBV11-2, the J call TRBJ2-5, with D uncertain. CDR1 is SGHAT and CDR2 is FQNNGV in the germline V gene. Trimming left V 2 bases short and J 5 bases short, with 9 bases between. CDR3 length: 13 amino acids. CDR3 region: CASSLLVTETQYF. Written as DNA, the CDR3 is TGTGCCAGCAGCTTACTAGTTACTGAGACCCAGTACTTC.

On this clonotype itself: This sequence may be a read error, since a much larger clone differs from it by one base. V and J are TRBV20-1 and TRBJ2-3, with 13 bases identical to TRBD2. Germline V CDR1 and CDR2: DFQATT, SNEGSKA (reference sequence). This CDR3 has 17 amino acids. DNA for the CDR3: TGCTGTGCTACGACTAGCGGGGGGAAAAGTGGCACAGATACGCAGTATTTT. Translated, it gives CCATTSGGKSGTDTQYF.

This clonotype was counted ten times or more. The chain carries TRBV2 and TRBJ2-3; D possibly uses TRBD1 or TRBD2 (6 bases each). V was trimmed by 6 bases and J by 6 bases, leaving 16 bases between them. The germline CDR1 and CDR2 sequences are SNHLY and FYNNEI. The CDR3 sequence is 14 residues long. As DNA, the CDR3 is TGTGCCAGCAGAGGGGGGCCTCAGAGGGATACGCAGTATTTT. Its translation is CASRGGPQRDTQYF.

This clonotype was counted many times. The rearrangement uses TRBV7-2 and TRBJ1-1; D gene ambiguous. The length of the CDR3 is 14 residues. In germline, CDR1 is SGHTA, CDR2 FQGNSA. V was shortened by 6 bases and J by 0 bases, with 11 bases between the two germline ends. The CDR3 loop is CASRPDPMNTEAFF. The CDR3 coding sequence is TGTGCCAGCAGGCCAGATCCCATGAACACTGAAGCTTTCTTT.

This clonotype came up a few times. The chain is built from TRBV25-1 and TRBJ1-5; tentative D call: TRBD1 (6 bases). The CDR3 extends over 14 amino acids. With 2 bases removed from V and 2 bases from J, the gap between germline ends came to 7 bases. CDR1 is MGHDK, CDR2 SYGVNS, per germline. CDR3 sequence reads: CASSERGGNQPQHF. The CDR3 DNA sequence: TGTGCCAGCAGTGAAAGGGGGGGCAATCAGCCCCAGCATTTT.

This clonotype has a count of ten or more. The chain is built from TRBV12-3 or TRBV12-4 and TRBJ2-2, with 12 bases matching TRBD2. V shed 7 bases, J shed 4 bases, and the junction held 4 bases outside the gene matches. The CDR3 is made up of 15 amino acids. The CDR3 DNA reads TGTGCCAGCACCACTAGCGGGGGGACCACCGGGGAGCTGTTTTTT. It is translated as CASTTSGGTTGELFF.

This clonotype was detected ten times or more. This chain links TRBV20-1 with TRBJ2-3, with TRBD2 matching 8 bases. J gave up 6 bases and V 2 bases, and 4 bases lay outside the gene matches. The CDR3 extends over 13 amino acids. Germline V gene data show CDR1 as DFQATT and CDR2 as SNEGSKA (reference sequence). Written as DNA, the CDR3 is TGCAGTGCTAGATACGGGGGGGCCGATACGCAGTATTTT. Residues: CSARYGGADTQYF.